This is a list of T cell receptor beta chains from one sample in a study of T cells expressing NK-cell markers. TCRdb reprocessed the 5' RACE reads, with one entry per CDR3 protein and no DNA. This sample contains roughly 390,000 distinct CDR3 sequences. The source material was blood T cells: a sorted CD56 or NKG2C T cell subset, CD4+ or CD8+ T cells, or bulk PBMC T cells (not recorded which). These receptors were obtained from a man aged 18-75 years in good health. Each CDR3 is given with its conserved first and last residue.

V: TRBV6-5
J: TRBJ2-3
CDR3: CASKGRSPSPTDTQYF

V: TRBV5-1
J: TRBJ2-1
CDR3: CASSLGGGSYNEQFF

V: TRBV18
J: TRBJ2-7
CDR3: CASSQGHRGTYEQYF

V: TRBV7-9
J: TRBJ2-1
CDR3: CASSAAVPNEQFF

V: TRBV2
J: TRBJ2-5
CDR3: CASSASTSPSKETQYF

V: TRBV2
J: TRBJ2-2
CDR3: CASILGLNTGELFF

V: TRBV7-8
J: TRBJ2-1
CDR3: CASSVTQAYSYNEQFF

V: TRBV29-1
J: TRBJ1-1
CDR3: CSAKTGGVTEAFF

V: TRBV7-9
J: TRBJ2-3
CDR3: CASSLAGISTDTQYF

V: TRBV5-4
J: TRBJ2-3
CDR3: CASSVDRKTQYF

V: TRBV11-2
J: TRBJ2-5
CDR3: CASSLVAAPTQYF

V: TRBV12-3/TRBV12-4
J: TRBJ1-1
CDR3: CASSLTRTRNTEAFF

V: TRBV12-3/TRBV12-4
J: TRBJ2-7
CDR3: CASSRTYEQYF

V: TRBV27
J: TRBJ2-5
CDR3: CASRTEGYQETQYF

V: TRBV6-5
J: TRBJ1-2
CDR3: CASSWTAGLYGYTF

V: TRBV6-1
J: TRBJ2-7
CDR3: CASSRGAGVWTNEQYF

V: TRBV10-3
J: TRBJ2-7
CDR3: CAISTNPGQGLYEQYF

V: TRBV30
J: TRBJ1-2
CDR3: CAWSAGGKIGYGYTF

V: TRBV11-2
J: TRBJ2-3
CDR3: CASSLDSWTSTDTQYF

V: TRBV28
J: TRBJ2-3
CDR3: CASSTQTGGETDTQYF

V: TRBV5-8
J: TRBJ2-1
CDR3: CASSSGLRTYNEQFF

V: TRBV12-3/TRBV12-4
J: TRBJ2-7
CDR3: CASGRTAYEQYF

V: TRBV6-5
J: TRBJ1-1
CDR3: CASSYSRQGSTFF

V: TRBV5-1
J: TRBJ2-3
CDR3: CASSHGGRNADTQYF

V: TRBV5-4
J: TRBJ2-7
CDR3: CASSFLGPGTYEQYF

V: TRBV20-1
J: TRBJ2-1
CDR3: CSAPDRVSHEQFF

V: TRBV6-1
J: TRBJ2-1
CDR3: CASSERVRGGLPRTVF

V: TRBV20-1
J: TRBJ2-3
CDR3: CSARVRGPADTQYF

V: TRBV5-6
J: TRBJ2-2
CDR3: CASSRSGTGRNTGELFF

V: TRBV6-5
J: TRBJ2-7
CDR3: CASSYSGGFLYEQYF

V: TRBV9
J: TRBJ2-1
CDR3: CASSEISGEIYNEQFF

V: TRBV9
J: TRBJ2-1
CDR3: CASSPTSGRTYNEQFF

V: TRBV15
J: TRBJ1-6
CDR3: CATSRDSRNNSPLHF

V: TRBV7-9
J: TRBJ2-7
CDR3: CASISTNQGNPYEQYF

V: TRBV3-1
J: TRBJ2-5
CDR3: CASSQTKGAVGPQYF

V: TRBV11-2
J: TRBJ2-1
CDR3: CASSLEAGSTGNEQFF

V: TRBV12-3/TRBV12-4
J: TRBJ2-3
CDR3: CASRRLAGETGTQYF

V: TRBV7-9
J: TRBJ2-3
CDR3: CASSSKVGITDTQYF

V: TRBV20-1
J: TRBJ2-1
CDR3: CSAPGLAGVGEQFF

V: TRBV12-3/TRBV12-4
J: TRBJ1-4
CDR3: CASSQQGTNEKLFF

V: TRBV7-8
J: TRBJ2-7
CDR3: CASSSRMTTYEQYF

V: TRBV6-1
J: TRBJ2-3
CDR3: CASSEWSGDTQYF

V: TRBV3-1
J: TRBJ2-1
CDR3: CASSQAGFRNEQFF

V: TRBV27
J: TRBJ1-2
CDR3: CASSKQGNIGGYTF

V: TRBV7-6
J: TRBJ2-3
CDR3: CASSHSGGEQYF